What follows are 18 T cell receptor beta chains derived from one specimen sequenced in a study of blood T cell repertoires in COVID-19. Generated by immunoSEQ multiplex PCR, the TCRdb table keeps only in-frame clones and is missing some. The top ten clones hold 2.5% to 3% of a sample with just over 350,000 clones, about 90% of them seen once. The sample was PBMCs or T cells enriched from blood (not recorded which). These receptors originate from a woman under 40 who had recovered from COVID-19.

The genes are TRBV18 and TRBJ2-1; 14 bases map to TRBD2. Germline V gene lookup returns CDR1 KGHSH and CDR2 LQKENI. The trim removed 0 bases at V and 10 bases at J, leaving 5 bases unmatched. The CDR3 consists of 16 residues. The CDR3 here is CASSPPTSGGVREQFF. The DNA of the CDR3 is TGTGCCAGCTCACCACCGACTAGCGGGGGGGTTAGGGAGCAGTTCTTC.

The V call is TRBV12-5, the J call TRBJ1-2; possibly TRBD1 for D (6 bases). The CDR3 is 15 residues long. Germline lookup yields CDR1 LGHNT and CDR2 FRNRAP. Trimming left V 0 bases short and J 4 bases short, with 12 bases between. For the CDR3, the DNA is TGTGCTAGTGGTTTGGTACCCAGGGGTGGCTATGGCTACACCTTC. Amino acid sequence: CASGLVPRGGYGYTF.

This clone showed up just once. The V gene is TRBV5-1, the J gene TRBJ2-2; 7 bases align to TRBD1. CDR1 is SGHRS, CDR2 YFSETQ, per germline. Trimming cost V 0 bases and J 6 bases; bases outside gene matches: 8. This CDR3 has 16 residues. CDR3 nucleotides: TGCGCCAGCAGCTTGGCCGGGACAGCCCGTTCCGGGGAGCTGTTTTTT. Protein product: CASSLAGTARSGELFF. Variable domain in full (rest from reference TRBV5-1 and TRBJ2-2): KAGVTQTPRYLIKTRGQQVTLSCSPISGHRSVSWYQQTPGQGLQFLFEYFSETQRNKGNFPGRFSGRQFSNSRSEMNVSTLELGDSALYLCASSLAGTARSGELFFGEGSRLTVL.

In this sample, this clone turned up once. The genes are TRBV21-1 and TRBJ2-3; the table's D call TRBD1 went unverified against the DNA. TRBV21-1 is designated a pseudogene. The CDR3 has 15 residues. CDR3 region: CASSSTRQDTDTQYF. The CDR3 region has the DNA TGTGCCAGCAGCAGTACACGACAGGACACAGATACGCAGTATTTT.

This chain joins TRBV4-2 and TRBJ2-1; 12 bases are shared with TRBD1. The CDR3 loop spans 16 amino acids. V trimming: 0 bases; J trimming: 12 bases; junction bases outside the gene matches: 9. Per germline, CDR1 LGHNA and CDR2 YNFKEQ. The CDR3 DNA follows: TGTGCCAGCAGCCAAGAGGGGGACAGGGGGCTGCTTGGGCAGTTCTTC. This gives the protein CASSQEGDRGLLGQFF.

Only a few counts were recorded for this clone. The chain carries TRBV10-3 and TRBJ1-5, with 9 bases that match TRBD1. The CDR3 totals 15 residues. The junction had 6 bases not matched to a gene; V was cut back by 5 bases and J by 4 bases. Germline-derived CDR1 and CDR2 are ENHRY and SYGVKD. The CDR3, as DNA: TGTGCCATCAGTAAGGGACAGGGTGAGAATCAGCCCCAGCATTTT. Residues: CAISKGQGENQPQHF.

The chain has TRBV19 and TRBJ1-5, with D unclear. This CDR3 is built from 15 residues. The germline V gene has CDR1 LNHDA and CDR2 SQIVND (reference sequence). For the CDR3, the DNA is TGTGCTTCCCTTCCCTTGGGCAGGAGCAATCAGCCCCAGCATTTT. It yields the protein CASLPLGRSNQPQHF.

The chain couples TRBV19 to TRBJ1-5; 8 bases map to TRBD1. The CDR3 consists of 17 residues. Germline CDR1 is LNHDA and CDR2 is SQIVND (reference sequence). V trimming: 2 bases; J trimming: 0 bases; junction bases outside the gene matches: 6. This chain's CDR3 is CASSIQGALYSNQPQHF. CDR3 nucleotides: TGTGCCAGTAGTATACAGGGGGCTCTCTATAGCAATCAGCCCCAGCATTTT.

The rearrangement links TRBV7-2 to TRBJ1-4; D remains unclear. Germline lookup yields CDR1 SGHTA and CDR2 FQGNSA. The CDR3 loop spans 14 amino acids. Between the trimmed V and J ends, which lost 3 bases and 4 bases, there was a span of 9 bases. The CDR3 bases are TGTGCCAGCAGCTTTTCGCGAAGTAATGAAAAACTGTTTTTT. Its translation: CASSFSRSNEKLFF.

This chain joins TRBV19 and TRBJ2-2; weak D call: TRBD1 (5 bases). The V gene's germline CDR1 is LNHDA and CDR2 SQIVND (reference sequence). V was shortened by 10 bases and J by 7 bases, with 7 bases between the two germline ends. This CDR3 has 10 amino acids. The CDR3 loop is CAIGVGELFF. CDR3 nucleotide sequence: TGTGCCATAGGGGTCGGGGAGCTGTTTTTT.

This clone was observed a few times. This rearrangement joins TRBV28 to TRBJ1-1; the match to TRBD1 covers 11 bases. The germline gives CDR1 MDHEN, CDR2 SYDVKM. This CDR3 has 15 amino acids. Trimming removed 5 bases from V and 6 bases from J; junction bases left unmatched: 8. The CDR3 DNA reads TGTGCCAGCAGTATCACCGGGACAGGGGGTGCTGAAGCTTTCTTT. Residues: CASSITGTGGAEAFF.

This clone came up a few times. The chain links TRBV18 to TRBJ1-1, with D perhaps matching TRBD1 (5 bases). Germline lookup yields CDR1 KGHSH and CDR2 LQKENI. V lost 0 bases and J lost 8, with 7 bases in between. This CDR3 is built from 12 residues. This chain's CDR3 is CASSPPQGEAFF. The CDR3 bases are TGTGCCAGCTCACCACCCCAGGGAGAAGCTTTCTTT.

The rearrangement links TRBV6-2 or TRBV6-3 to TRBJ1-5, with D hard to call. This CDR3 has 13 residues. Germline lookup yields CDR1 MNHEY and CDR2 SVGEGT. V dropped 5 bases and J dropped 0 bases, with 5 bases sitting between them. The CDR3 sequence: CASSLFSNQPQHF. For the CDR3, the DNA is TGTGCCAGCAGTCTGTTTAGCAATCAGCCCCAGCATTTT.

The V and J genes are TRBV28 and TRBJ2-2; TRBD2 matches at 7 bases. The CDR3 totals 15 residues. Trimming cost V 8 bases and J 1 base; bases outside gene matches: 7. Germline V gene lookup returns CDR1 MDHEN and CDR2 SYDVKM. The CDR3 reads CASAQRDLNTGELFF. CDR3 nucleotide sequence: TGTGCCAGCGCCCAGCGGGACCTGAACACCGGGGAGCTGTTTTTT.

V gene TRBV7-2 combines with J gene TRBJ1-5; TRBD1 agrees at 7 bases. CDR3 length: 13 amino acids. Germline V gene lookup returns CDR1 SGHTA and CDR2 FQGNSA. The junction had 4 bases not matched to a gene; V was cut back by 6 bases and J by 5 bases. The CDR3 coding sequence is TGTGCCAGCAGACAGGGACAGTATCAGCCCCAGCATTTT. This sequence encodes CASRQGQYQPQHF.

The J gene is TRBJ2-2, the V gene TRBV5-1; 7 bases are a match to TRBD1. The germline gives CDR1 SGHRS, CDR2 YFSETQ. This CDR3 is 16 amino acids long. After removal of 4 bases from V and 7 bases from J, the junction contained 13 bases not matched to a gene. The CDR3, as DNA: TGCGCCAGCAGCCGGACAGGTCAATTAAGGAGCGGGGAGCTGTTTTTT. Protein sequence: CASSRTGQLRSGELFF. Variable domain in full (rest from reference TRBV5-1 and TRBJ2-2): KAGVTQTPRYLIKTRGQQVTLSCSPISGHRSVSWYQQTPGQGLQFLFEYFSETQRNKGNFPGRFSGRQFSNSRSEMNVSTLELGDSALYLCASSRTGQLRSGELFFGEGSRLTVL.

The CDR3 reads CASSVGVGGYTF. Here the CDR3 DNA reads TGTGCCAGCAGTGTAGGGGTGGGTGGCTACACCTTC. The chain recombines TRBV2 with TRBJ1-2; possibly TRBD1 for D (5 bases). Germline CDR1 SNHLY, CDR2 FYNNEI. CDR3 size: 12 residues. Trimming pared 4 bases from V and 7 bases from J, leaving 10 bases between.

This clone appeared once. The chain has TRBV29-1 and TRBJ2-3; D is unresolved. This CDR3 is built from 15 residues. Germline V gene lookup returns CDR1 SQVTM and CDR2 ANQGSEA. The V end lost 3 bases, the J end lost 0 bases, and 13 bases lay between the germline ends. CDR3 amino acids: CSVDSLGSSTDTQYF. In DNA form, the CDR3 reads TGCAGCGTTGACTCCCTAGGATCTAGCACAGATACGCAGTATTTT.